This T cell receptor beta chain was retrieved from a study of T cell responses to AZD1222 COVID-19 vaccine. Using immunoSEQ multiplex PCR, the repertoire was profiled, and TCRdb retains in-frame clones only, with some absent. Here the sample spans about 86,000 clones, 70% to 90% being singletons. The germline gives CDR1 SNHLY, CDR2 FYNNEI. This CDR3 is built from 16 residues. V was pared by 7 bases and J by 6 bases, with 12 bases of the junction left unmatched. The study, taken as a whole, reports: Possibly, clonal diversity was underestimated; donors were largely white British and included more females.

To note about this clone: The target antigen is unknown.

The source was peripheral blood, collected on day 0 of MenACWY control vaccination. The chain employs TRBV2 and TRBJ2-1; the match to TRBD2 covers 10 bases. The clonotype was recovered from an adult in good health. The CDR3 DNA sequence: TGTGCCAGCATTCGGTACGGGACTAGCGCCCCCAATGAGCAGTTCTTC. Translation gives CASIRYGTSAPNEQFF.